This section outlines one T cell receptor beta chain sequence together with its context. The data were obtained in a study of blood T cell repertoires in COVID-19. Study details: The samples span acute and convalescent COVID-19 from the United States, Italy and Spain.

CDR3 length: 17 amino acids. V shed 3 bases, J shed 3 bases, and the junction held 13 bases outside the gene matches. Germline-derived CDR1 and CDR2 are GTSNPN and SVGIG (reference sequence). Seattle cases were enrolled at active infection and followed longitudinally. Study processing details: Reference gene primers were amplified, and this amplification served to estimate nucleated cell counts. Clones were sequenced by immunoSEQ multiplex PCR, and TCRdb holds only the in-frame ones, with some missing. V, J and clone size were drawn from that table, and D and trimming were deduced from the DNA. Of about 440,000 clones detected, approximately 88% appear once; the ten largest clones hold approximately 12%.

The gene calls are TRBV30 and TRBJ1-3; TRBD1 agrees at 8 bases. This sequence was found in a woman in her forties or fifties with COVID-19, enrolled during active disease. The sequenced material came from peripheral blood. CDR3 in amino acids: CAWSRARTGRNGNTIYF. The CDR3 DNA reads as TGTGCCTGGAGCCGAGCTCGGACAGGGAGAAATGGAAACACCATATATTTT.